Each of the 10 T cell receptor gamma chains below was sequenced from the same sample in a study of γδ T cells in repeated Plasmodium falciparum infection. Flow sorting of PBMC yielded separate Vgamma9/Vdelta2+ and Vdelta2-negative gammadelta T cell populations for bulk repertoire analysis. TCRdb redid the clone calls on the multiplex PCR reads with CATT. In the table there are several thousand gamma-chain clones, around 3.7% of which are singletons. The sequenced sample was gamma-delta T cells from blood. All receptors come from a pool of human donors (malaria-infected and uninfected, not separated).

This chain connects TRGV9 to TRGJP. TCRdb leaves out the J gene; it was filled in here by matching the DNA to germline. Germline trimming cut 4 bases from V and 4 bases from J; bases unmatched to any gene: 13. This CDR3 has 19 residues. CDR1 is GITISATS, CDR2 ISYDGTV, per germline (reference sequence). CDR3 sequence: CALWDRDADQELGKKIKVF. CDR3 DNA sequence: TGTGCCTTGTGGGACCGGGACGCCGATCAAGAGTTGGGCAAAAAAATCAAGGTATTT.

By share, this clone ranks as medium-sized. This chain's CDR3 is CATWERQYYKKLF. In DNA, the CDR3 is TGTGCCACCTGGGAGCGGCAGTATTATAAGAAACTCTTT. The V and J genes are TRGV4 and TRGJ1 or TRGJ2. The V gene end was trimmed by 4 bases and the J gene end by 4 bases; junction bases not matched to a gene: 7. The CDR3 contains 13 residues. Germline lookup yields CDR1 EGSTGY and CDR2 YDSYTSSV.

Comment on this clone: One base separates it from a far larger clone, so it is likely a read error. The sample contains more than one DNA sequence encoding this CDR3. This rearrangement joins TRGV9 to TRGJP. No J gene is reported in TCRdb; it was inferred here by comparing the DNA with germline. Trimming cost V 4 bases and J 9 bases; bases outside gene matches: 12. Germline V gene data show CDR1 as GITISATS and CDR2 as ISYDGTV (reference sequence). The length of the CDR3 is 17 residues. The CDR3 loop reads CALWDQGEGLGKKIKVF. In DNA form, the CDR3 reads TGTGCCTTGTGGGACCAGGGAGAAGGGTTGGGCAAAAAAATCAAGGTATTT.

As for this clone: One base separates it from a far larger clone, so it is likely a read error. This sample also contains other DNA sequences that code for the same CDR3. The J gene is TRGJP, the V gene TRGV9. The J gene is not listed in TCRdb, so it was assigned here from a DNA match to germline. The V and J ends lost 4 bases and 11 bases, in that order; junction bases with no gene match: 8. The CDR3 is 15 residues long. CDR1 is GITISATS and CDR2 is ISYDGTV in the germline V gene (reference sequence). The CDR3, as DNA: TGTGCCTTGTGGGATGTCGAGCTGGGCAAAAAAATCAAGGTATTT. Translated, it gives CALWDVELGKKIKVF.

This clone has just a few counts. TCRdb assigns this DNA the protein of a much larger clone, which departs from its translation at residue 7; this likely reflects a read error, and the protein shown comes from translating the DNA. J is TRGJP and V is TRGV9. TCRdb carries no J gene annotation; the J gene was assigned here by matching the DNA with germline. Germline V gene lookup returns CDR1 GITISATS and CDR2 ISYDGTV (reference sequence). The length of the CDR3 is 17 residues. Trimming at V came to 3 bases and at J to 1 base, leaving 3 bases not matched to a gene. In nucleotides, the CDR3 is TGTGCCTTGTGGGAGCAAGGGCAAGAGTTGGGCAAAAAAATCAAGGTATTT. Protein sequence: CALWEQGQELGKKIKVF.

Comments on this clone: TCRdb has a much larger clone's protein, which differs at residue 5 from the translation of this DNA, likely because of a read error; what is shown is the protein translated from the DNA. The chain carries TRGV2 and TRGJ1 or TRGJ2. The J gene, missing from TCRdb, was assigned here through DNA to germline matching. After removal of 5 bases from V and 2 bases from J, the junction contained 9 bases not matched to a gene. Germline values: CDR1 EGSNGY, CDR2 YDSYNSKV. The CDR3 is 14 residues long. This CDR3 is CATWGGFYYYKKLF. CDR3 DNA: TGTGCCACCTGGGGCGGTTTTTATTATTATAAGAAACTCTTT.

The rearrangement uses TRGV9 and TRGJP. The J gene was missing in TCRdb and was found by matching the end of the DNA to germline. Germline loops: CDR1 GITISATS, CDR2 ISYDGTV (reference sequence). The length of the CDR3 is 16 residues. V lost 3 bases to trimming and J lost 8 bases; unmatched junction nucleotides: 7. The chain's CDR3 is CALWEPRQLGKKIKVF. In DNA form, the CDR3 reads TGTGCCTTGTGGGAGCCGCGGCAGTTGGGCAAAAAAATCAAGGTATTT.

Notes on this clone: The DNA is left out, because the CDR3 cannot be placed on it with certainty; the CDR3 is given as TCRdb lists it. No J gene call was made, and the V gene is TRGV9. Germline loops: CDR1 GITISATS, CDR2 ISYDGTV (reference sequence). The CDR3 is 33 residues long, counting both termini. CDR3 in amino acids: CALWEVHHIIIRNSLAVEQHLLSQVSIGRIQHF.

This clone came up many times. The protein in TCRdb stems from a much larger clone and differs at residue 9 from this DNA's translation, likely a read error; here the protein is translated from the DNA. The rearrangement uses TRGV8 and TRGJ1 or TRGJ2. Trimming cost V 4 bases and J 12 bases; bases outside gene matches: 15. The CDR3 loop spans 13 amino acids. The germline V gene has CDR1 VENAVY and CDR2 YDSYNSRV. The CDR3 region is CATWEYITKGKLF. In nucleotides, the CDR3 is TGTGCCACCTGGGAATACATTACGAAGGGGAAACTCTTT.

The rearrangement joins TRGV9 to TRGJP. TCRdb does not report a J gene; here it was assigned by matching the DNA to germline references. Per germline, CDR1 GITISATS and CDR2 ISYDGTV (reference sequence). This CDR3 contains 18 residues. Trimming cost V 3 bases and J 4 bases; bases outside gene matches: 9. As DNA, the CDR3 is TGTGCCTTGTGGGAGCAAACCCCTCAAGAGTTGGGCAAAAAAATCAAGGTATTT. Translating it yields CALWEQTPQELGKKIKVF.